This T cell receptor beta chain was identified in a study of CD8+ T cells in alopecia areata. Overall study context: Tofacitinib was taken orally by treated patients, and the dose was 5 to 10 mg twice daily. Overall study findings and caveats: Across lesional scalp, and particularly alopecia totalis/universalis, clonality surpassed that of normal scalp. Researchers reported that TCR sharing among patients proved less clear than in mice, possibly HLA-linked.

Reverse transcription of extracted RNA yielded cDNA, which provided the sequencing template. Repertoires were generated with immunoSEQ multiplex PCR, while TCRdb's copy carries only in-frame clones and drops some. Of about 250,000 clones in the sample, around three fifths were seen once. The CDR3 has 16 amino acids. From germline, CDR1 is KGHSH and CDR2 LQKENI. Trimming cost V 0 bases and J 4 bases, with 16 bases left between them. In regard to this clone: Its target is not known.

Treatment defined: oral pan-JAK inhibitor, 5-10 mg twice daily. This TCR came from a human donor with alopecia areata. The material was CD4+ T cells sorted from blood, obtained around week 54, from a patient treated with tofacitinib. The gene calls are TRBV18 and TRBJ2-7, with D perhaps matching TRBD1 (6 bases). The CDR3, as DNA: TGTGCCAGCTCACCACCGTGGCAGGGGTCCCAATACGAGCAGTACTTC. This encodes CASSPPWQGSQYEQYF.